The T cell receptor (beta chain) described here comes from a study of cytomegalovirus exposure and HLA in healthy donors. The CDR3 consists of 15 residues. The V end was cut by 4 bases, the J end by 0 bases, with 10 bases between. CDR1 and CDR2 (germline): PRHDT, FYEKMQ (reference sequence). This PCR relied on a set of 60 Vbeta primers and 13 Jbeta primers. The protocol was immunoSEQ multiplex PCR, while the TCRdb copy is restricted to in-frame clones and leaves out a portion. The sample has 200,000 or so clones; roughly 87% are singletons. This sequence originates from a girl in the first two years of life in good health and CMV-seronegative. Sequenced input: PBMCs. V is TRBV13 and J is TRBJ1-3; a possible D gene is TRBD1 (5 bases). The CDR3 sequence is CASSYGHSSGNTIYF. The CDR3, as DNA: TGTGCCAGCAGCTACGGACATAGCTCTGGAAACACCATATATTTT.